The TCR beta chain under discussion was sequenced for a study of shared clonotypes between healthy human individuals. V was shortened by 0 bases and J by 6 bases, with 10 bases between the two germline ends. The CDR3 totals 13 residues. CDR1 and CDR2 from the germline V gene are SGHTS and YDEGEE. Sequenced by immunoSEQ multiplex PCR; TCRdb stores in-frame clones only, minus some. The sample includes around 1.4 million clones, less than 99% of them seen just once. The sample consisted of naive CD4+ T cells sorted from blood. As for subset: CD45RA+ positively selected. The TCR sequence derives from a man younger than 45 in good health. The chain has TRBV5-8 and TRBJ2-7; perhaps TRBD2 as D (5 bases). The CDR3 is CASSLVLEVEQYF. As DNA, the CDR3 is TGTGCCAGCAGCTTGGTTCTGGAGGTCGAGCAGTACTTC.